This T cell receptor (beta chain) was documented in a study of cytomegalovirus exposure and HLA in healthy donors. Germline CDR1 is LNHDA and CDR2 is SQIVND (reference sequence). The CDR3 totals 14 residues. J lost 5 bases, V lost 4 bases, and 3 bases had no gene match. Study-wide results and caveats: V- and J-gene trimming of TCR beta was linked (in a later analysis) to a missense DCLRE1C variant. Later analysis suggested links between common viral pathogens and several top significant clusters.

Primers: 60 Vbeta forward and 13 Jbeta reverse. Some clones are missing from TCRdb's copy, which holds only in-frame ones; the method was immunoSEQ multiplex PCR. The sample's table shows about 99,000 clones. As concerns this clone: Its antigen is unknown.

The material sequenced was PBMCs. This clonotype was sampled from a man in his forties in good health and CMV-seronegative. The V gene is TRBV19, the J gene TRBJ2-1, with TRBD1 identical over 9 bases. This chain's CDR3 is CASSRQGGDNEQFF. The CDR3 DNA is TGTGCCAGTAGTAGACAGGGGGGGGACAATGAGCAGTTCTTC.